This TCR beta chain derives from a study of blood T cells in healthy people across ages. The CDR3 runs 12 residues. In germline, CDR1 is DFQATT, CDR2 SNEGSKA (reference sequence). A sample-barcoded 5' primer and a J-beta primer mix were used in a second PCR of roughly 6 to 11 cycles. TCRdb reprocessed the 5' RACE reads via MiXCR and lists one record per CDR3 protein. The table lists 1.5 million to 2 million distinct CDR3 sequences, about 50% of them singletons. The source is a woman aged 40-49 years in good health. This chain joins TRBV20-1 and TRBJ1-1; 7 bases match TRBD1. The sequenced material came from blood. The CDR3 region is CSPGQVNTEAFF. The CDR3 DNA is TGCAGCCCCGGACAGGTGAACACTGAAGCTTTCTTT.